This T cell receptor beta chain emerged from a study of metastatic and nonmetastatic thyroid tumors. Looking at the study overall: Patients with malignant and benign thyroid disease provided blood and tumor or nodule tissue, whose repertoires were compared.

This clone is termed medium-sized. Its antigen is still unknown. No patient received treatment before thyroid surgery. Study-level points and caveats: TCR beta diversity was reportedly significantly higher in malignant thyroid tumors than benign nodules, in blood and tumor.

How the authors handled the data: The study built a papillary thyroid cancer distant-metastasis classifier from CDR3 differences across clinicopathological groups. TCRdb used MiXCR to call clones anew from the PCR reads. TCRdb assigned the V and J calls; the authors' analysis was not used. The sample consists of approximately 8,000 clones, 25% to 30% of them appearing once. Germline assignment: CDR1 SNHLY and CDR2 FYNNEI. The ends lost 7 bases at V and 8 bases at J; junction bases unmatched: 4. CDR3 size: 14 residues. The sequenced sample consisted of tumor tissue. This sequence originates from a male donor with papillary thyroid cancer or a benign thyroid nodule (not recorded which). Some clones in this sample may be carry-over from other donors' samples. The chain links TRBV2 to TRBJ2-1, with 14 bases aligning to TRBD2. The CDR3 loop is CASKGTSGRHEQFF. For the CDR3, the DNA is TGTGCCAGCAAGGGGACTAGCGGGAGACATGAGCAGTTCTTC.